This TCR beta chain stems from a study of shared clonotypes between healthy human individuals. This clone was seen only once. Trimming took off 3 bases at V and 0 bases at J, with 9 bases between the two ends. The CDR3 has 15 residues. CDR1 SGHVS and CDR2 FNYEAQ come from the germline V gene. Across several immunoSEQ plates, the genomic DNA of each subset was split evenly. TCRdb's table, derived via immunoSEQ multiplex PCR, lists solely in-frame clones and lacks some. The table lists roughly 410,000 clones, roughly 96% of them singletons. Recent acute infections and vaccinations were absent in the healthy HIV-negative adult donors. Adults of Caucasian background living in Nashville, Tennessee made up all donors.

What was sequenced was memory CD8+ T cells sorted from blood. This sample's subset: CD45RO+ cells pooled with CCR7-negative TemRA cells. This TCR came from a man aged 25-45 years in good health. The chain uses TRBV7-6 and TRBJ2-1; either TRBD1 or TRBD2 may fit D (5 bases each). CDR3 in DNA: TGTGCCAGCAGCTTTGTGGGGGTCTCCTACAATGAGCAGTTCTTC. This codes for CASSFVGVSYNEQFF.